This entry is about one T cell receptor (beta chain). Its antigen is as yet unknown. TCRdb reprocessed the 5' RACE reads and keeps a single row for each CDR3 protein, giving no DNA. This sample's table has just over 300,000 distinct CDR3 sequences. This sample is drawn from a study of monozygotic twins with inflammatory bowel disease. The CDR3 has 15 residues. The germline V gene has CDR1 ENHRY and CDR2 SYGVKD. Study-level points and caveats: Varied immunosuppressive treatments among patients may have increased repertoire variability.

The clonotype was recovered from a human donor with ulcerative colitis or Crohn's disease, or a healthy co-twin of an affected twin (not recorded which). The sample taken for sequencing was blood. This chain links TRBV10-3 with TRBJ2-5; TCRdb's D gene call, TRBD1, goes unchecked for lack of DNA. The CDR3 region is CATSTGDRYQETQYF.